This T cell receptor beta chain derives from a study of technical replicates of blood from a handful of donors. Trimming pared 10 bases from V and 0 bases from J, leaving 10 bases between. The CDR3 sequence is 13 residues long. The germline gives CDR1 SNHLY, CDR2 FYNNEI. The table came from immunoSEQ multiplex PCR; TCRdb's copy has only in-frame clones and leaves some out. The data hold about 84,000 clones, with under 95% observed a single time. The TCR originated in a human donor in good health. This chain connects TRBV2 to TRBJ1-5; D gene ambiguous. The material sequenced was T cells isolated from PBMCs. For the CDR3, the DNA is TGTGCCACCAGGCGAACTAGCAATCAGCCCCAGCATTTT. It codes for CATRRTSNQPQHF.